One and the same sample provided the 24 T cell receptor beta chains below, sequenced in a study of read filtering for tumor transcriptome and immune sequencing. Molecular barcoded adaptors covering alpha/delta and beta/gamma chains were used on approximately 440 ng RNA. Using its own MiXCR run on the reads, TCRdb lists one record per CDR3 protein. The table records tens of thousands of distinct CDR3 sequences, roughly 18% of them present only once. Material: a population of CD138-negative cells sorted from bone marrow. These receptors were obtained from a donor older than 35 with multiple myeloma.

Only one count was recorded for this clonotype. The V gene is TRBV7-2, the J gene TRBJ2-1, with D perhaps TRBD1 or TRBD2 (5 bases each). V lost 5 bases to trimming and J lost 0 bases, with 14 bases between them. CDR3 size: 16 residues. CDR1 and CDR2 (germline): SGHTA, FQGNSA. The CDR3, as DNA: TGTGCCAGCAGCGGACCCCGGGACCCCTCCTACAATGAGCAGTTCTTC. Translated: CASSGPRDPSYNEQFF. Drawing the rest from reference TRBV7-2 and TRBJ2-1, the complete variable domain is GAGVSQSPSNKVTEKGKDVELRCDPISGHTALYWYRQSLGQGLEFLIYFQGNSAPDKSGLPSDRFSAERTGGSVSTLTIQRTQQEDSAVYLCASSGPRDPSYNEQFFGPGTRLTVL.

This clonotype was found many times. This rearrangement joins TRBV3-1 to TRBJ1-1; TRBD1 matches 8 bases. Losses at the gene ends were 4 bases for V and 5 bases for J; bases not matched to a gene: 3. This CDR3 spans 13 amino acids. Germline CDR1 reads LGHDT; CDR2 reads YNNKEL (reference sequence). CDR3 in amino acids: CASSLRGLTEAFF. CDR3 bases: TGTGCCAGCAGCCTCAGGGGGCTTACTGAAGCTTTCTTT.

This clonotype has a count of ten or more. This chain uses TRBV7-3 with TRBJ2-2, with D perhaps TRBD1 (5 bases). The CDR3 spans 14 residues. The germline CDR1 and CDR2 sequences are SGHTA and FQGTGA. Trimming removed 6 bases from V and 1 base from J, with 9 bases in between. CDR3 in DNA: TGTGCCAGCAGATCTACAGGGAACACCGGGGAGCTGTTTTTT. The encoded protein is CASRSTGNTGELFF. The full variable domain, with the rest looked up from reference TRBV7-3 and TRBJ2-2, is GAGVSQTPSNKVTEKGKYVELRCDPISGHTALYWYRQSLGQGPEFLIYFQGTGAADDSGLPNDRFFAVRPEGSVSTLKIQRTERGDSAVYLCASRSTGNTGELFFGEGSRLTVL.

This clonotype was observed many times. Here the CDR3 reads CSVAASGSRNEQFF. The CDR3 DNA reads TGCAGCGTTGCGGCTAGCGGGAGTCGGAATGAGCAGTTCTTC. This chain connects TRBV29-1 to TRBJ2-1; 10 bases map to TRBD2. This CDR3 comprises 14 residues. Germline CDR1 is SQVTM and CDR2 is ANQGSEA. Trimming took 4 bases from V and 7 from J; bases not matched to a gene: 7.

This clonotype was counted ten times or more. The chain couples TRBV12-3 or TRBV12-4 to TRBJ1-1; tentative D call: TRBD1 (6 bases). The V gene lost 8 bases and the J gene lost 4 bases, with 14 bases spanning the gap. This CDR3 is built from 13 residues. The CDR3 here is CASSTRGGTEAFF. The CDR3, as DNA: TGTGCCAGCTCTACTAGGGGGGGCACTGAAGCTTTCTTT.

This chain uses TRBV11-3 with TRBJ2-7, with 7 bases identical to TRBD2. This CDR3 has 14 amino acids. CDR1 and CDR2 (germline): SGHNT, YENEEA. Trimming took 8 bases from V and 2 from J; bases not matched to a gene: 9. CDR3 DNA: TGTGCCAGCGGTCCTGGGACTATTCCCTACGAGCAGTACTTC. Amino acids: CASGPGTIPYEQYF.

This clonotype was seen many times. This chain links TRBV7-9 with TRBJ2-3; D could derive from TRBD1 or TRBD2 (5 bases each). Trimming left V 4 bases short and J 0 bases short, with 20 bases between. Germline-derived CDR1 and CDR2 are SEHNR and FQNEAQ (reference sequence). The CDR3 has 18 residues. CDR3 coding DNA: TGTGCCAGCAGCTCGACGAGGGACGTTGTCCATAGCACAGATACGCAGTATTTT. Its translation: CASSSTRDVVHSTDTQYF.

The rearrangement links TRBV29-1 to TRBJ2-4, with D uncertain. With 5 bases removed from V and 3 bases from J, the gap between germline ends came to 11 bases. Germline CDR1 is SQVTM and CDR2 is ANQGSEA. This CDR3 has 13 amino acids. The CDR3, as DNA: TGCAGCGTTAGCACTTCGGACAAAAACATTCAGTACTTC. Its protein product is CSVSTSDKNIQYF.

This clonotype was counted ten times or more. Mismatch with germline at one junction end may stem from a read error. The chain's CDR3 is CASSLGTSGSHKHF. CDR3 bases: TGCGCCAGCAGCTTGGGAACTAGCGGAAGCCATAAACATTTT. The V gene is TRBV5-1, the J gene TRBJ2-3, with TRBD2 identical over 8 bases. The CDR3 spans 14 residues. Germline V gene sequence: CDR1 SGHRS, CDR2 YFSETQ.

This clonotype has ten or more counts. The chain recombines TRBV20-1 with TRBJ1-1; TRBD1 is a possible D gene (5 bases). Trimming took 3 bases from V and 4 from J, leaving 21 bases between them. Per the germline V gene, CDR1 is DFQATT and CDR2 is SNEGSKA (reference sequence). The CDR3 has 16 amino acids. The CDR3 coding sequence is TGCAGTGCTAGCCCATATGGAGGGGCCCGTGGCACTGAAGCTTTCTTT. Translation: CSASPYGGARGTEAFF.

This clonotype showed up many times. This chain links TRBV7-9 with TRBJ1-1, with D perhaps TRBD1 (6 bases). This CDR3 has 12 amino acids. Germline-derived CDR1 and CDR2 are SEHNR and FQNEAQ (reference sequence). Trimming took off 3 bases at V and 10 bases at J, with 12 bases between the two ends. The CDR3, as DNA: TGTGCCAGCAGCTTGGGACATTTAGCAGCTTTCTTT. It specifies CASSLGHLAAFF. The variable domain in full, with the rest retrieved from reference TRBV7-9 and TRBJ1-1, is DTGVSQNPRHKITKRGQNVTFRCDPISEHNRLYWYRQTLGQGPEFLTYFQNEAQLEKSRLLSDRFSAERPKGSFSTLEIQRTEQGDSAMYLCASSLGHLAAFFGQGTRLTVV.

This clonotype occurred many times. V usage is TRBV7-2 and J usage is TRBJ1-1; D perhaps matches TRBD1 (5 bases). Germline CDR1 and CDR2: SGHTA and FQGNSA. There are 14 residues in the CDR3. The V end lost 4 bases, the J end lost 4 bases, and 13 bases lay between the germline ends. For the CDR3, the DNA is TGTGCCAGCAGCTCCCAGACAGCGGTCACTGAAGCTTTCTTT. This sequence encodes CASSSQTAVTEAFF.

The chain links TRBV7-6 to TRBJ1-2, with 8 nucleotides matching TRBD1. CDR1 SGHVS and CDR2 FNYEAQ come from the germline V gene. The CDR3 consists of 17 residues. V lost 5 bases and J lost 4; bases outside the gene matches: 15. The CDR3 DNA is TGTGCCAGCAGCCCCAGCCGAGGACAGGGAGACTTCTATGGCTACACCTTC. Protein: CASSPSRGQGDFYGYTF. Based on the CDR3 plus reference TRBV7-6 and TRBJ1-2, the full variable domain is GAGVSQSPRYKVTKRGQDVALRCDPISGHVSLYWYRQALGQGPEFLTYFNYEAQQDKSGLPNDRFSAERPEGSISTLTIQRTEQRDSAMYRCASSPSRGQGDFYGYTFGSGTRLTVV.

This clonotype was observed at least ten times. This rearrangement joins TRBV27 to TRBJ1-1; tentative D call: TRBD1 (5 bases). The ends were cut back, 4 bases at V and 2 bases at J, with 11 bases in the middle. Germline values: CDR1 MNHEY, CDR2 SMNVEV (reference sequence). This CDR3 contains 14 residues. CDR3 sequence: CASSSSGANTEAFF. The CDR3 DNA reads TGTGCCAGCAGTTCGAGCGGGGCCAACACTGAAGCTTTCTTT.

On this clonotype: In this CDR3 the conserved last residue, phenylalanine or tryptophan, is missing, so a read error is likely. CDR3 residues: CGARSHPSGFGDTQYL. CDR3 bases: TGCGGTGCTAGATCCCACCCTAGTGGTTTTGGAGATACGCAGTATCTT. The chain joins TRBV20-1 to TRBJ2-3; D is uncertain. CDR3 length: 16 amino acids. Germline V CDR1 and CDR2: DFQATT, SNEGSKA (reference sequence).

This clonotype showed up many times. The chain links TRBV6-2 or TRBV6-3 to TRBJ2-3; the D call may be TRBD1 or TRBD2 (5 bases each). CDR3 length: 11 amino acids. The germline V gene encodes CDR1 MNHEY and CDR2 SVGEGT. With 4 bases removed from V and 9 bases from J, the gap between germline ends came to 8 bases. The CDR3 coding sequence is TGTGCCAGCAGTTCCGGGACCACGCAGTATTTT. It specifies CASSSGTTQYF.

The chain has TRBV6-5 and TRBJ1-1; D unclear. V was pared by 6 bases and J by 7 bases, with 12 bases between. This CDR3 is 12 amino acids long. Looked up from germline, CDR1 is MNHEY and CDR2 is SVGAGI. This chain's CDR3 is CASSMYGSEAFF. The CDR3 nucleotides read TGTGCCAGCAGCATGTATGGCAGTGAAGCTTTCTTT.

This clonotype was counted ten times or more. The chain is built from TRBV7-6 and TRBJ2-1, with D perhaps matching TRBD2 (6 bases). The CDR3 sequence is 15 residues long. Deletions cut 7 bases from V and 4 bases from J, with 17 bases between. The germline CDR1 and CDR2 sequences are SGHVS and FNYEAQ. As DNA, the CDR3 is TGTGCCAGCACCTCCAAACGGGAGACGTACAATGAGCAGTTCTTC. Amino acid sequence: CASTSKRETYNEQFF.

The chain employs TRBV20-1 and TRBJ2-2; the D gene is possibly TRBD2 (6 bases). Trimming stripped 8 bases from V and 1 base from J, with 20 bases between. CDR1 DFQATT and CDR2 SNEGSKA come from the germline V gene (reference sequence). The CDR3 totals 16 residues. The CDR3 bases are TGCAGTCTTCTTGGCGGGAAGGTGGGGAACACCGGGGAGCTGTTTTTT. The encoded protein is CSLLGGKVGNTGELFF.

Ten or more counts support this clonotype. The gene calls are TRBV7-2 and TRBJ1-5; maybe TRBD1 (6 bases). The CDR3 is 14 amino acids. Deletions cut 4 bases from V and 3 bases from J, with 10 bases between. Germline V CDR1 and CDR2: SGHTA, FQGNSA. The chain's CDR3 is CASSWTVNNQPQHF. As DNA, the CDR3 is TGTGCCAGCAGCTGGACAGTTAACAATCAGCCCCAGCATTTT.

This clonotype was detected ten times or more. CDR3 sequence (DNA): TGTGCCAGCAGCACGTATTCTGACAATGAGCAGTTCTTC. This codes for CASSTYSDNEQFF. This chain links TRBV7-9 with TRBJ2-1; D gene uncertain. CDR3 length: 13 residues. Per germline, CDR1 SEHNR and CDR2 FQNEAQ (reference sequence). Trimming left V 5 bases short and J 5 bases short, with 10 bases between.

The table lists this clonotype with many counts. The chain uses TRBV20-1 and TRBJ2-3; D gene ambiguous. The CDR3 is 14 residues long. Per germline, CDR1 DFQATT and CDR2 SNEGSKA (reference sequence). V lost 5 bases, J lost 2 bases, and 14 bases lay in between. CDR3 amino acids: CSAPEDPATDTQYF. The CDR3 region has the DNA TGCAGTGCTCCTGAGGACCCTGCCACAGATACGCAGTATTTT.

Ten or more counts support this clonotype. The chain combines TRBV12-3 or TRBV12-4 with TRBJ1-1; D gene unclear. This CDR3 has 12 residues. Trimming left V 2 bases short and J 6 bases short, with 7 bases between. The CDR3 spells CASSLWIAEAFF. In DNA, the CDR3 is TGTGCCAGCAGTTTATGGATAGCTGAAGCTTTCTTT.

This clonotype was counted many times. The V and J genes are TRBV7-9 and TRBJ2-7; D might be TRBD1 or TRBD2, each matching 5 bases. Germline CDR1 reads SEHNR; CDR2 reads FQNEAQ (reference sequence). Trimming stripped 5 bases from V and 2 bases from J, with 13 bases between. The CDR3 runs to 14 residues. CDR3 in DNA: TGTGCCAGCAGCCCCGGGACGGGCGCCTACGAGCAGTACTTC. Translation: CASSPGTGAYEQYF.